These T cell receptor beta chains were read from a single sample in a study of cytomegalovirus exposure and HLA in healthy donors. Some clones are missing from TCRdb's copy, which holds only in-frame ones; the method was immunoSEQ multiplex PCR. The data show around 170,000 clones, approximately 88% seen once. The specimen sequenced was PBMCs. The receptors shown here come from a boy younger than 10 in good health and CMV-seronegative. Each CDR3 is given without its conserved first and last residue. Each record gives: CDR3 length, V gene, CDR3 protein.

len: 14; v_gene: TRBV7-9; CDR3aa: ASSLVIGTGDYGYT
len: 11; v_gene: TRBV10-2; CDR3aa: ASSEREYNEQF
len: 12; v_gene: TRBV6-1; CDR3aa: ASSLWESGEKLF
len: 12; v_gene: TRBV2; CDR3aa: ASTGGRAMWEQY
len: 14; v_gene: TRBV4-1; CDR3aa: ASSQDNSAPNYGYT
len: 14; v_gene: TRBV6-5; CDR3aa: ASSLVLAGEVDTQY
len: 13; v_gene: TRBV21-1; CDR3aa: ASSNLTVARNEQF
len: 13; v_gene: TRBV25-1; CDR3aa: ASNLNDYHTGELF
len: 12; v_gene: TRBV7-6; CDR3aa: ASSLVDREETQY
len: 13; v_gene: TRBV5-1; CDR3aa: ASSLQGTSFYGYT
len: 12; v_gene: TRBV28; CDR3aa: ASRNTGGGEKLF
len: 11; v_gene: TRBV5-1; CDR3aa: ASSSQANYGYT
len: 12; v_gene: TRBV5-1; CDR3aa: ASSFWTNGGVYT
len: 13; v_gene: TRBV6-5; CDR3aa: ASSRQGTLGETQY